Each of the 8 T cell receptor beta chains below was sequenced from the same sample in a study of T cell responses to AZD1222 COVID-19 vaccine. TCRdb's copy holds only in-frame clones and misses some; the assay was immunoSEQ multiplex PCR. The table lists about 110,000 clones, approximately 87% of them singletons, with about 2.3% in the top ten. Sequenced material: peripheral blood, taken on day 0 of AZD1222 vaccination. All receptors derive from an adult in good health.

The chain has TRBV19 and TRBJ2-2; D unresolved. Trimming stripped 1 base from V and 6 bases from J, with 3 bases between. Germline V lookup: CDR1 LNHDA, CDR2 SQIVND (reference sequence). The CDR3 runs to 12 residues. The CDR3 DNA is TGTGCCAGTAGTATAGGTCCCGGGGAGCTGTTTTTT. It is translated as CASSIGPGELFF.

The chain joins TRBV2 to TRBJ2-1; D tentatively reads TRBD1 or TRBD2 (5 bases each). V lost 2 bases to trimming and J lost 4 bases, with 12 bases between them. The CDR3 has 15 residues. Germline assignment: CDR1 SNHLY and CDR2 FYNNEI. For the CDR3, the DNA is TGTGCCAGCAGTGAATTTGGGGACGGGTACAATGAGCAGTTCTTC. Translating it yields CASSEFGDGYNEQFF.

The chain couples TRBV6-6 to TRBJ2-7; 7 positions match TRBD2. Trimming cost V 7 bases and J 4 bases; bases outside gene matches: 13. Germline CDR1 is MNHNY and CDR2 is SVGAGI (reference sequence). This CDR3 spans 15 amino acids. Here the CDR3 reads CASIGGGLGGYEQYF. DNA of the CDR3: TGTGCCAGCATCGGGGGTGGACTAGGAGGGTACGAGCAGTACTTC.

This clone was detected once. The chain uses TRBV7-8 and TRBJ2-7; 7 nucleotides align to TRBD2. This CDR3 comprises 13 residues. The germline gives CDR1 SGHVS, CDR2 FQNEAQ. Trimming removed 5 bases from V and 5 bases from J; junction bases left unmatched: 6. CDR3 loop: CASSLGGRNEQYF. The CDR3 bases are TGTGCCAGCAGCCTGGGGGGGAGAAACGAGCAGTACTTC.

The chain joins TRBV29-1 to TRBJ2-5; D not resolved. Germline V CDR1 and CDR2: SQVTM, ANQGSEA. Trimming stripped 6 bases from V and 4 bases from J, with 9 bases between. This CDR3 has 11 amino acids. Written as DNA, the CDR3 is TGCAGCGTGAAGATCCGAGAGACCCAGTACTTC. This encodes CSVKIRETQYF.

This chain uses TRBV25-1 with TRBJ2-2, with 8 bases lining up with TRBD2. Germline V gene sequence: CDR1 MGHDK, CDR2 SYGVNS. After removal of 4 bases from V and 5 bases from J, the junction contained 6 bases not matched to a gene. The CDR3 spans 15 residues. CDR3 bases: TGTGCCAGCAGTGCGGGGGGGCCCCGAACCGGGGAGCTGTTTTTT. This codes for CASSAGGPRTGELFF. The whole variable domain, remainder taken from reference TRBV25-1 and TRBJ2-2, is EADIYQTPRYLVIGTGKKITLECSQTMGHDKMYWYQQDPGMELHLIHYSYGVNSTEKGDLSSESTVSRIRTEHFPLTLESARPSHTSQYLCASSAGGPRTGELFFGEGSRLTVL.

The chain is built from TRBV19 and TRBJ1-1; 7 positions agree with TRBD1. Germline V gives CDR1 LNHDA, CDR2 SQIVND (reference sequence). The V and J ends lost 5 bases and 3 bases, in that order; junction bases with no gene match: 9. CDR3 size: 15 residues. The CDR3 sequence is CASSPYTGTDTEAFF. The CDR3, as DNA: TGTGCCAGTAGTCCCTATACAGGGACAGACACTGAAGCTTTCTTT.

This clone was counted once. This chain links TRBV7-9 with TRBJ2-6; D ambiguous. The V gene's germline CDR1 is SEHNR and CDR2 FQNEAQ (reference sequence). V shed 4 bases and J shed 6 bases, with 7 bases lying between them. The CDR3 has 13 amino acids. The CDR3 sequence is CASSSSEANVLTF. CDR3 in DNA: TGTGCCAGCAGCTCCTCGGAGGCCAACGTCCTGACTTTC. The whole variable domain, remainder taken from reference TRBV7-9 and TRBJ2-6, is DTGVSQNPRHKITKRGQNVTFRCDPISEHNRLYWYRQTLGQGPEFLTYFQNEAQLEKSRLLSDRFSAERPKGSFSTLEIQRTEQGDSAMYLCASSSSEANVLTFGAGSRLTVL.